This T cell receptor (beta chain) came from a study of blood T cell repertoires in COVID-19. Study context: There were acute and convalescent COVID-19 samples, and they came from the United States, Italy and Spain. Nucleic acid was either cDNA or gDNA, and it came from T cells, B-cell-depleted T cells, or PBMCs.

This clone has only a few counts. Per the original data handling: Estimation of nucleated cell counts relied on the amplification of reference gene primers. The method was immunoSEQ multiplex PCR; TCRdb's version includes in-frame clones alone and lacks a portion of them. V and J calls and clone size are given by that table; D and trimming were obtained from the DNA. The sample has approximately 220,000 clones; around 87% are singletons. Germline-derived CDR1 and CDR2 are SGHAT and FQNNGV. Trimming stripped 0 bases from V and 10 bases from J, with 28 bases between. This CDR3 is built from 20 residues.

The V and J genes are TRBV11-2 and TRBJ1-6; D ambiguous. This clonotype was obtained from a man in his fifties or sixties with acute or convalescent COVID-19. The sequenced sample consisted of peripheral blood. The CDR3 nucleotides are TGTGCCAGCAGCTTAGATGACTGGGTGGGAGGGCGCCAAGTCCACTCACCCCTCCACTTT. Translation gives CASSLDDWVGGRQVHSPLHF.